This is a list of T cell receptor beta chains from one sample in a study of blood T cell repertoires in COVID-19. Produced via immunoSEQ multiplex PCR; TCRdb's table is partial and in-frame only. The data contain 130,000 or so clones, approximately 87% of them singletons. The sequencing sample was made of peripheral blood. The receptors come from a middle-aged man with acute or convalescent COVID-19. Both conserved end residues are part of each CDR3. Each record gives: D gene, clone size, V gene, J gene, CDR3 DNA, CDR3 protein. D genes are given only for firm matches. For some rows the clone size is stated as once, few or many, or as a class when expanded; others skip it.

TRBD1,NA,TRBV10-3,TRBJ2-7,TGTGCCATCAGTGCCCAGACCGGGACAGGGTCCTACGAGCAGTACTTC,CAISAQTGTGSYEQYF
NA,NA,TRBV24-1,TRBJ2-1,TGTGCCACCAGTGATTCAGGGTACAATGAGCAGTTCTTC,CATSDSGYNEQFF
TRBD1,NA,TRBV4-3,TRBJ2-7,TGCGCCAGCAGCCAAAACCCACAGGGGGCCACCTACGAGCAGTACTTC,CASSQNPQGATYEQYF
NA,NA,TRBV5-1,TRBJ1-3,TGCGCCAGCAGCTTGAACCTAGCCCGCTCTGGAAACACCATATATTTT,CASSLNLARSGNTIYF
NA,NA,TRBV18,TRBJ1-1,TGTGCCAGCTCACCACCGAGTGGTGAAGCTTTCTTT,CASSPPSGEAFF
TRBD1,NA,TRBV3-1/TRBV3-2,TRBJ1-6,TGTGCCAGCAGCCCACCAAGACAGGGTTTGGGTTCACCCCTCCACTTT,CASSPPRQGLGSPLHF
TRBD1,NA,TRBV5-1,TRBJ1-3,TGCGCCAGCAGCCAACAGACAGGGGGCTCTGGAAACACCATATATTTT,CASSQQTGGSGNTIYF
TRBD1,NA,TRBV6-2/TRBV6-3,TRBJ1-4,TGTGCCAGCAGTCGACAGGGGGATTCTATGAAAAAACTGTTTTTT,CASSRQGDSMKKLFF
NA,NA,TRBV28,TRBJ2-7,TGTGCCAGCAGTAACATGGTCGGGGTTGGTCTCCACGAGCAGTACTTC,CASSNMVGVGLHEQYF
NA,NA,TRBV25-1,TRBJ1-2,TGTGCCAGCAGTGAATACCGGGACTTTAACTATGGCTACACCTTC,CASSEYRDFNYGYTF
TRBD1,NA,TRBV19,TRBJ2-1,TGTGCCAGCCGGGGACAGGGTTGGTCCAATGAGCAGTTCTTC,CASRGQGWSNEQFF
NA,NA,TRBV27,TRBJ1-2,TGTGCCAGCAGTTTAAGGGGGGGGGCTTCTAACTATGGCTACACCTTC,CASSLRGGASNYGYTF
TRBD1,NA,TRBV11-2,TRBJ2-5,TGTGCCAGCAGCTTTGACAGGGAAGGGACCCAGTACTTC,CASSFDREGTQYF
TRBD1,NA,TRBV11-3,TRBJ2-7,TGTGCCAGCAGCCCAGCAGGGGGCGCCTCCTACGAGCAGTACTTC,CASSPAGGASYEQYF
TRBD2,NA,TRBV5-1,TRBJ2-4,TGCGCCAGCAGCTTGCGACTAGCGGAAAACATTCAGTACTTC,CASSLRLAENIQYF
NA,NA,TRBV19,TRBJ1-2,TGTGCCAGCTCCGAGGCACAGGGCTATGGATTGGGCTACACCTTC,CASSEAQGYGLGYTF
NA,NA,TRBV5-1,TRBJ2-5,TGCGCCAGCAGCTTGGTCGTTAGCGGCGAGACCCAGTACTTC,CASSLVVSGETQYF
TRBD1,once,TRBV6-5,TRBJ1-1,TGTGCCAGCAGTTACTCGGGGACAGGAATTGCTGAAGCTTTCTTT,CASSYSGTGIAEAFF
TRBD1,NA,TRBV11-2,TRBJ2-1,TGTGCCAGCAGCCCCGGACAGGCCGGGGCCAATGAGCAGTTCTTC,CASSPGQAGANEQFF
NA,NA,TRBV10-3,TRBJ1-4,TGTGCCATCAGGGCGGAGGTGCGGGAAAAACTGTTTTTT,CAIRAEVREKLFF
TRBD1,NA,TRBV19,TRBJ2-5,TGTGCCAGTAGTATCCTACCGGGACAGGGGGGTTTAAATGACCAGTACTTC,CASSILPGQGGLNDQYF
TRBD2,once,TRBV29-1,TRBJ2-3,TGCAGCGTTGAAGATCTGGGGCTAGCGGGGAGGGGAACAGATACGCAGTATTTT,CSVEDLGLAGRGTDTQYF
TRBD1,NA,TRBV6-5,TRBJ1-2,TGTGCCAGCAGTTACCGGGCAGGGGGCGTGGATGGCTACACCTTC,CASSYRAGGVDGYTF
NA,NA,TRBV6-2/TRBV6-3,TRBJ2-7,TGTGCCAGCAGTTACTCCCCGGTAGCAGACGAGCAGTACTTC,CASSYSPVADEQYF
TRBD1,NA,TRBV15,TRBJ1-2,TGTGCCACCAGCAGAGCCGGGACAGGGGCCACTATCTATGGCTACACCTTC,CATSRAGTGATIYGYTF
NA,NA,TRBV24-1,TRBJ2-1,TGTGCCACCAGTGATTCAGGCCTATTCCTCACGAACAATGAGCAGTTCTTC,CATSDSGLFLTNNEQFF
NA,NA,TRBV30,TRBJ1-2,TGTGCCTGGAGGCAAACAGGGCGACTAAACTATGGCTACACCTTC,CAWRQTGRLNYGYTF
NA,once,TRBV5-4,TRBJ1-2,TGTGCCAGCAGCTTGGCGGCAGGGTTGAACTATGGCTACACCTTC,CASSLAAGLNYGYTF
NA,once,TRBV5-4,TRBJ2-2,TGTGCCAGCAGTCCAGGGGTCCCGAGGACCGGGGAGCTGTTTTTT,CASSPGVPRTGELFF
TRBD1,few,TRBV19,TRBJ2-7,TGTGCCAGTAGTTACAGGGGTAAGGACGAGCAGTACTTC,CASSYRGKDEQYF
NA,NA,TRBV2,TRBJ1-1,TGTGCCAGCAGAGGAGGGAACACTGAAGCTTTCTTT,CASRGGNTEAFF
NA,NA,TRBV3-1/TRBV3-2,TRBJ2-5,TGTGCCAGCAGCCATCCCGGAGGGGAGACCCAGTACTTC,CASSHPGGETQYF
TRBD1,few,TRBV10-2,TRBJ1-1,TGCGCCAGCAGGCTCCGGGGACAGACCGAAGCTTTCTTT,CASRLRGQTEAFF
TRBD1,once,TRBV2,TRBJ2-7,TGTGCCAGCCTCCGACAGGGGTCCTACGAGCAGTACTTC,CASLRQGSYEQYF
NA,NA,TRBV19,TRBJ2-3,TGTGCCAGTAGTTTGGGGGGAACAGATACGCAGTATTTT,CASSLGGTDTQYF
NA,NA,TRBV19,TRBJ1-1,TGTGCCAGTAGTATTACCGATCTACAGGAGAACACTGAAGCTTTCTTT,CASSITDLQENTEAFF
TRBD1,NA,TRBV7-2,TRBJ1-1,TGTGCCAGCAGCCAAAGGGACAGGGTGACTGAAGCTTTCTTT,CASSQRDRVTEAFF
TRBD1,NA,TRBV29-1,TRBJ2-7,TGCAGCGTCTGGGACAGTCCCTACGAGCAGTACTTC,CSVWDSPYEQYF
TRBD2,NA,TRBV5-1,TRBJ2-2,TGCGCCAGCAGCTTGAGAGCGGGAGACGGCGGGGAGCTGTTTTTT,CASSLRAGDGGELFF
NA,NA,TRBV6-6,TRBJ1-2,TGTGCCAGCAGTTACTCAGGGGAGGGTGGCTACACCTTC,CASSYSGEGGYTF
NA,NA,TRBV5-1,TRBJ1-2,TGCGCCAGCAGCTTAGGCGGCGTCTATGGCTACACCTTC,CASSLGGVYGYTF
TRBD1,NA,TRBV5-1,TRBJ1-5,TGCGCCAGCAGCTACCTGATCGGACAGGGACGGGATCAGCCCCAGCATTTT,CASSYLIGQGRDQPQHF
TRBD1,NA,TRBV19,TRBJ1-5,TGTGCCAGTAGTATAGTACAGGGGAATCAGCCCCAGCATTTT,CASSIVQGNQPQHF
TRBD1,NA,TRBV11-2,TRBJ2-7,TGTGCCAGCAGCTCCTGGACAGGACGCATCGAGCAGTACTTC,CASSSWTGRIEQYF
TRBD1,NA,TRBV11-2,TRBJ2-3,TGTGCCAGCAGCTTAGGGACAGGGGCGGGCACAGATACGCAGTATTTT,CASSLGTGAGTDTQYF
NA,NA,TRBV6-6,TRBJ2-1,TGTGCCAGCAAGAGAGAGACTTACAATGAGCAGTTCTTC,CASKRETYNEQFF
NA,NA,TRBV19,TRBJ2-3,TGTGCCAGTAGTATACCCGGACTCAAAGGGACAGATACGCAGTATTTT,CASSIPGLKGTDTQYF
NA,NA,TRBV27,TRBJ1-3,TGTGCCAGCAGTTTAATCCATCCGAGCTCTGGAAACACCATATATTTT,CASSLIHPSSGNTIYF
TRBD1,NA,TRBV5-3,TRBJ2-7,TGTGCCGTTAGACAGGGAATTTACTTC,CAVRQGIYF
TRBD2,NA,TRBV3-1/TRBV3-2,TRBJ2-3,TGTGCCAGCAGCCTACCCGACGGGAGGGGCACAGATACGCAGTATTTT,CASSLPDGRGTDTQYF
NA,NA,TRBV5-5,TRBJ1-2,TGTGCCAGCAGCCTGAGAGGTGAGGCAGGGAACTTCTATGGCTACACCTTC,CASSLRGEAGNFYGYTF